What follows are 17 T cell receptor beta chains derived from one specimen sequenced in a study of T cell responses to AZD1222 COVID-19 vaccine. Measured with immunoSEQ multiplex PCR; TCRdb has only the in-frame clones, and not every one. The sample carries some 130,000 clones, 70% to 90% recorded once. This sample comprised peripheral blood, obtained on day 0 of AZD1222 vaccination. These TCRs come from an adult in good health.

The chain carries TRBV27 and TRBJ1-2; a possible D gene is TRBD1 (6 bases). The CDR3 contains 14 residues. The V end was cut by 4 bases, the J end by 1 base, with 10 bases between. Germline V gene sequence: CDR1 MNHEY, CDR2 SMNVEV (reference sequence). The CDR3: CASSSRTVNYGYTF. CDR3 bases: TGTGCCAGCAGTTCGCGGACAGTTAACTATGGCTACACCTTC.

The rearrangement joins TRBV2 to TRBJ1-6; D uncertain. The V gene lost 6 bases and the J gene lost 7 bases, with 13 bases spanning the gap. The CDR3 is made up of 14 amino acids. Germline loops: CDR1 SNHLY, CDR2 FYNNEI. Here the CDR3 DNA reads TGTGCCAGCAGCAAGAGGGTCTCAAATTCACCCCTCCACTTT. Its protein product is CASSKRVSNSPLHF.

The genes are TRBV14 and TRBJ2-7, with D perhaps TRBD1 or TRBD2 (6 bases each). The CDR3 loop spans 16 amino acids. The V gene lost 0 bases and the J gene lost 3 bases, with 15 bases spanning the gap. Germline CDR1 is SGHDN and CDR2 is FVKESK. The CDR3 loop reads CASSQDQWGALYEQYF. The CDR3 DNA sequence: TGTGCCAGCAGCCAAGATCAGTGGGGGGCCCTCTACGAGCAGTACTTC.

The V gene is TRBV9, the J gene TRBJ1-2; D gene unclear. CDR3 length equals 14 residues. Germline lookup yields CDR1 SGDLS and CDR2 YYNGEE. V was clipped by 0 bases and J by 1 base, with 7 bases between them. CDR3 loop: CASSVDGVNYGYTF. The CDR3 coding sequence is TGTGCCAGCAGCGTAGACGGGGTTAACTATGGCTACACCTTC.

The rearrangement links TRBV30 to TRBJ1-6; TRBD1 matches 7 bases. This CDR3 has 13 amino acids. Germline loops: CDR1 GTSNPN, CDR2 SVGIG (reference sequence). The V gene end was trimmed by 8 bases and the J gene end by 8 bases; junction bases not matched to a gene: 9. CDR3 in amino acids: CAAQTGRDSPLHF. The CDR3 bases are TGTGCCGCCCAGACAGGGAGGGATTCACCCCTCCACTTT.

The chain recombines TRBV7-9 with TRBJ1-4; no clear D gene. Trimming removed 3 bases at V and 7 bases at J, with 21 bases between. The germline CDR1 and CDR2 sequences are SEHNR and FQNEAQ (reference sequence). The CDR3 totals 17 residues. This chain's CDR3 is CASSLDQVGDGGEKLFF. Written as DNA, the CDR3 is TGTGCCAGCAGCTTGGACCAAGTCGGAGATGGAGGTGAAAAACTGTTTTTT.

The rearrangement joins TRBV5-1 to TRBJ1-2; TRBD1 agrees at 9 bases. Per the germline V gene, CDR1 is SGHRS and CDR2 is YFSETQ. This CDR3 is built from 13 residues. The J segment lost 7 bases and the V segment lost 4 bases, leaving 5 bases of the junction unmatched. The CDR3 is CASSDGQGIGYTF. CDR3 DNA: TGCGCCAGCAGCGACGGACAGGGGATTGGCTACACCTTC.

This chain connects TRBV30 to TRBJ1-2; D call uncertain. V gave up 1 base and J gave up 4 bases, with 13 bases separating them. This CDR3 has 14 amino acids. Germline CDR1 GTSNPN, CDR2 SVGIG (reference sequence). In DNA form, the CDR3 reads TGTGCCTGGAGTGGAGGGTGGAGCGTCTATGGCTACACCTTC. It encodes CAWSGGWSVYGYTF. The entire variable domain, with the rest obtained from reference TRBV30 and TRBJ1-2, is as follows: SQTIHQWPATLVQPVGSPLSLECTVEGTSNPNLYWYRQAAGRGLQLLFYSVGIGQISSEVPQNLSASRPQDRQFILSSKKLLLSDSGFYLCAWSGGWSVYGYTFGSGTRLTVV.

The V gene is TRBV2, the J gene TRBJ1-5; D remains unclear. In germline, CDR1 is SNHLY, CDR2 FYNNEI. This CDR3 has 13 amino acids. V was trimmed by 5 bases and J by 6 bases, leaving 11 bases between them. CDR3 protein: CASSLDPLQPQHF. CDR3 sequence (DNA): TGTGCCAGCAGTTTGGACCCCCTTCAGCCCCAGCATTTT.

The genes are TRBV7-2 and TRBJ2-3, with unresolved D. V was clipped by 1 base and J by 3 bases, with 11 bases between them. Germline values: CDR1 SGHTA, CDR2 FQGNSA. The CDR3 totals 15 residues. For the CDR3, the DNA is TGTGCCAGCAGCTTAGTTGGGTTTTGGACAGATACGCAGTATTTT. This sequence encodes CASSLVGFWTDTQYF.

This rearrangement joins TRBV9 to TRBJ2-3, with TRBD2 identical over 11 bases. This CDR3 spans 15 amino acids. The germline gives CDR1 SGDLS, CDR2 YYNGEE. With V trimmed by 3 bases and J by 2 bases, 2 bases remained unmatched. The CDR3 sequence is CASSGGLADTDTQYF. The CDR3 nucleotides are TGTGCCAGCAGCGGGGGACTAGCGGACACAGATACGCAGTATTTT.

The J gene is TRBJ2-5, the V gene TRBV6-5; 12 nucleotides agree with TRBD2. The ends lost 7 bases at V and 4 bases at J; junction bases unmatched: 7. Germline loops: CDR1 MNHEY, CDR2 SVGAGI. This CDR3 has 15 residues. The CDR3 here is CASTEGLAGLETQYF. The CDR3 DNA reads as TGTGCCAGCACCGAAGGACTAGCGGGGTTAGAGACCCAGTACTTC.

As for this clone: This specimen includes other DNA sequences encoding the same CDR3. CDR3: CASSPDTDTQYF. In DNA form, the CDR3 reads TGTGCCAGCTCACCAGACACAGATACGCAGTATTTT. The rearrangement joins TRBV18 to TRBJ2-3; no clear D. The germline CDR1 and CDR2 sequences are KGHSH and LQKENI. This CDR3 has 12 residues. With 2 bases removed from V and 2 bases from J, the gap between germline ends came to 2 bases.

The V gene is TRBV29-1, the J gene TRBJ2-5, with 7 bases matching TRBD1. CDR3 length: 12 amino acids. Germline CDR1 SQVTM, CDR2 ANQGSEA. J lost 3 bases, V lost 6 bases, and 4 bases had no gene match. The DNA of the CDR3 is TGCAGCGTCCATACAGGGGAAGAGACCCAGTACTTC. It codes for CSVHTGEETQYF. Full variable domain (outside the CDR3, taken from reference TRBV29-1 and TRBJ2-5): SAVISQKPSRDICQRGTSLTIQCQVDSQVTMMFWYRQQPGQSLTLIATANQGSEATYESGFVIDKFPISRPNLTFSTLTVSNMSPEDSSIYLCSVHTGEETQYFGPGTRLLVL.

The V and J genes are TRBV29-1 and TRBJ1-2, with 9 positions matching TRBD1. After removal of 5 bases from V and 8 bases from J, the junction contained 6 bases not matched to a gene. This CDR3 is built from 12 residues. Germline loops: CDR1 SQVTM, CDR2 ANQGSEA. This CDR3 is CSVLGTGLGYTF. The CDR3 coding sequence is TGCAGCGTTCTCGGGACAGGGCTCGGCTACACCTTC.

The chain combines TRBV28 with TRBJ2-5; D might be TRBD1 (6 bases). The CDR3 length is 14 residues. V dropped 5 bases and J dropped 2 bases, with 12 bases sitting between them. Per the germline V gene, CDR1 is MDHEN and CDR2 is SYDVKM. The CDR3 here is CASSPWTAQETQYF. The CDR3 DNA reads TGTGCCAGCAGTCCCTGGACAGCTCAAGAGACCCAGTACTTC.

This chain connects TRBV4-1 to TRBJ2-1, with 7 positions matching TRBD2. CDR1 is MGHRA, CDR2 YSYEKL, per germline. The CDR3 has 17 amino acids. V lost 2 bases, J lost 3 bases, and 10 bases stayed unmatched. CDR3: CASSQILAGEHYNEQFF. The CDR3 region has the DNA TGCGCCAGCAGCCAAATACTGGCGGGAGAGCACTACAATGAGCAGTTCTTC.